Listed here is a single T cell receptor (beta chain). The antigen is not known. These donors counted as nominally healthy when sampled, but unrecorded immune exposures were likely. Amplification used 60 Vbeta primers and 13 Jbeta primers. Sequencing used immunoSEQ multiplex PCR; TCRdb keeps in-frame clones, though not all of them. The sample holds approximately 190,000 clones, about 87% seen once. This sample was included in a study of cytomegalovirus exposure and HLA in healthy donors. Whole-study results and caveats: Most CMV-associated TCR beta chains were later found to appear HLA-restricted. Common viral pathogens seemed, in a later analysis, to connect with several of the most significant clusters.

CDR3 length equals 13 residues. The V and J ends lost 5 bases and 3 bases respectively, with 10 bases between them. Germline CDR1 MDHEN, CDR2 SYDVKM. Input material: PBMCs. V is TRBV28 and J is TRBJ1-1; D is undetermined. The source of this sequence is a man in his thirties or forties in good health and CMV-seronegative. The CDR3 region is CASSPPGDTEAFF. The CDR3 DNA sequence: TGTGCCAGCAGTCCCCCGGGAGACACTGAAGCTTTCTTT. The variable domain in full, completed from reference TRBV28 and TRBJ1-1, reads DVKVTQSSRYLVKRTGEKVFLECVQDMDHENMFWYRQDPGLGLRLIYFSYDVKMKEKGDIPEGYSVSREKKERFSLILESASTNQTSMYLCASSPPGDTEAFFGQGTRLTVV.